Listed here are 14 T cell receptor beta chains from one sample, sequenced in a study of OX40 agonist ivuxolimab in advanced cancers. Profiling relied on immunoSEQ multiplex PCR, and the TCRdb table lists in-frame clones only, not all of them. The sample has 45,000 to 60,000 clones, 70% to 85% seen once; the top ten hold more than 1.4%. The sequenced sample was CD4+ or CD8+ T cells sorted from blood, obtained in a trial of the OX40 agonist ivuxolimab. These receptors came from an adult with an advanced solid tumor such as melanoma, head and neck, liver or kidney cancer.

This clone has more than one count but fewer than ten. The chain has TRBV30 and TRBJ2-7, with 8 bases aligning to TRBD2. The V gene's germline CDR1 is GTSNPN and CDR2 SVGIG (reference sequence). Unmatched junction bases numbered 0, after V lost 0 bases and J lost 2 bases. This CDR3 has 13 amino acids. CDR3 amino acids: CAWSVAGAYEQYF. The CDR3 DNA follows: TGTGCCTGGAGTGTAGCGGGGGCCTACGAGCAGTACTTC.

The J gene is TRBJ1-5, the V gene TRBV6-6, with D possibly being TRBD1 (5 bases). V lost 5 bases and J lost 11, with 25 bases in between. Germline CDR1 is MNHNY and CDR2 is SVGAGI (reference sequence). This CDR3 is 16 amino acids long. This CDR3 is CASSPPRGIGQSAQHF. The CDR3 coding sequence is TGTGCCAGCAGTCCCCCACGAGGGATCGGACAATCAGCCCAGCATTTT.

The V gene is TRBV6-5, the J gene TRBJ2-7; 10 nucleotides agree with TRBD2. This CDR3 has 14 amino acids. Trimming removed 6 bases from V and 2 bases from J; junction bases left unmatched: 4. The germline V gene has CDR1 MNHEY and CDR2 SVGAGI. The CDR3 here is CASSERGGPYEQYF. The CDR3 DNA follows: TGTGCCAGCAGCGAGCGGGGGGGACCCTACGAGCAGTACTTC.

This chain links TRBV7-2 with TRBJ1-5; weak D call: TRBD1 (5 bases). V was cut by 1 base and J by 5 bases, with 9 bases left in between. The CDR3 sequence is 14 residues long. Germline V gene lookup returns CDR1 SGHTA and CDR2 FQGNSA. DNA for the CDR3: TGTGCCAGCAGCTTAGGGGGCCCCGATCAGCCCCAGCATTTT. Protein: CASSLGGPDQPQHF.

This clone was observed once. The V and J genes are TRBV5-5 and TRBJ1-6, with 7 bases aligning to TRBD1. The ends lost 1 base at V and 6 bases at J; junction bases unmatched: 1. CDR3 length: 14 amino acids. CDR1 is SGHKS and CDR2 is YYEKEE in the germline V gene (reference sequence). CDR3 nucleotides: TGTGCCAGCAGCTTGCGGGACAGTAATTCACCCCTCCACTTT. This codes for CASSLRDSNSPLHF.

The chain uses TRBV6-5 and TRBJ1-2; D might be TRBD1 (6 bases). The CDR3 loop spans 12 amino acids. CDR1 is MNHEY and CDR2 is SVGAGI in the germline V gene. The V and J ends lost 7 bases and 2 bases respectively, with 8 bases between them. The CDR3 nucleotides are TGTGCCAGCACCGACAGGAACTATGGCTACACCTTC. Its translation is CASTDRNYGYTF.

The chain recombines TRBV10-3 with TRBJ1-2; 7 bases fit TRBD1. V lost 10 bases, J lost 7 bases, and 15 bases stayed unmatched. The CDR3 covers 14 residues. From germline, CDR1 is ENHRY and CDR2 SYGVKD. DNA of the CDR3: TGTGCCACCCTCAGGGGGGCTGGGGCTGGTGGCTACACCTTC. Protein sequence: CATLRGAGAGGYTF.

The V gene is TRBV5-1, the J gene TRBJ1-4; 8 positions agree with TRBD1. V shed 4 bases, J shed 5 bases, and the junction held 10 bases outside the gene matches. Germline lookup yields CDR1 SGHRS and CDR2 YFSETQ. This CDR3 region has 16 residues. As DNA, the CDR3 is TGCGCCAGCAGCCCCGGTGGGACAGGACTGAATGAAAAACTGTTTTTT. Its protein product is CASSPGGTGLNEKLFF.

The V gene is TRBV7-3, the J gene TRBJ2-3; the match to TRBD2 covers 7 bases. This CDR3 has 15 amino acids. The germline CDR1 and CDR2 sequences are SGHTA and FQGTGA. The V and J ends lost 5 bases and 1 base, in that order; junction bases with no gene match: 6. The CDR3 reads CASSPVGGGTDTQYF. In DNA form, the CDR3 reads TGTGCCAGCAGCCCGGTGGGGGGGGGCACAGATACGCAGTATTTT.

The J gene is TRBJ2-5, the V gene TRBV5-1; D is perhaps TRBD2 (7 bases). CDR1 and CDR2 from the germline V gene are SGHRS and YFSETQ. This CDR3 comprises 16 residues. V lost 2 bases and J lost 5, with 19 bases in between. This CDR3 is CASSLRRAGARETQYF. The CDR3 bases are TGCGCCAGCAGCTTACGCCGCGCGGGGGCCAGGGAGACCCAGTACTTC.

This clone appeared a single time. This chain joins TRBV5-1 and TRBJ2-2; D possibly corresponds to TRBD1 (6 bases). Trimming shortened V by 1 base and J by 4 bases, and 8 bases separated the two germline ends. Germline values: CDR1 SGHRS, CDR2 YFSETQ. This CDR3 is 14 amino acids long. The CDR3 coding sequence is TGCGCCAGCAGCTTGTCAGGGGCCACCGGGGAGCTGTTTTTT. It encodes CASSLSGATGELFF.

The V call is TRBV4-3, the J call TRBJ1-2, with a possible D match to TRBD1 (6 bases). The length of the CDR3 is 16 residues. Trimming pared 0 bases from V and 2 bases from J, leaving 13 bases between. Germline V gene sequence: CDR1 LGHNA, CDR2 YSLEER. The CDR3 DNA sequence: TGCGCCAGCAGCCAAGACCCGACAGGCCGGAACTATGGCTACACCTTC. Encoded protein: CASSQDPTGRNYGYTF.

The gene calls are TRBV7-2 and TRBJ1-4; 7 positions agree with TRBD1. Trimming cost V 5 bases and J 0 bases; bases outside gene matches: 9. Germline loops: CDR1 SGHTA, CDR2 FQGNSA. The CDR3 spans 17 residues. The CDR3, as DNA: TGTGCCAGCAGCCGGGACAGCGGGGTTGCAACTAATGAAAAACTGTTTTTT. Translating it yields CASSRDSGVATNEKLFF.

The J gene is TRBJ1-1, the V gene TRBV18; no reliable D call. The germline V gene encodes CDR1 KGHSH and CDR2 LQKENI. Trimming took 2 bases from V and 3 from J, leaving 7 bases between them. The CDR3 is 13 amino acids. The CDR3 spells CASSPGVDTEAFF. The CDR3, as DNA: TGTGCCAGCTCACCAGGGGTCGACACTGAAGCTTTCTTT.